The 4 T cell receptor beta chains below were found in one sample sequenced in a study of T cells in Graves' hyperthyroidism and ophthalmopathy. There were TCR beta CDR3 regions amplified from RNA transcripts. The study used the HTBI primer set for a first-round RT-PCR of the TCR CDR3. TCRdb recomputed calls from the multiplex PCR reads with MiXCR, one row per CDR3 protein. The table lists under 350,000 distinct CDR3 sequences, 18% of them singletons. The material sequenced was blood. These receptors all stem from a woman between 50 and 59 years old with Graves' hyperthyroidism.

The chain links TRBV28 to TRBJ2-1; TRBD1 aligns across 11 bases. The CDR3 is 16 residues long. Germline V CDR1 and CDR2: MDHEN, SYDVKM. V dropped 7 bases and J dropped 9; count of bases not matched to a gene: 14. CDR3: CASTPPPGQGVGEQFF. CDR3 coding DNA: TGTGCCAGCACCCCCCCACCGGGACAGGGGGTCGGTGAGCAGTTCTTC.

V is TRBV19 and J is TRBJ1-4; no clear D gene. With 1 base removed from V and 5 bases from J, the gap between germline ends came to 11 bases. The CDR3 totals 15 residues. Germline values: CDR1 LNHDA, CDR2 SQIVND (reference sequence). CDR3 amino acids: CASSIGRQQNEKLFF. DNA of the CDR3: TGTGCCAGTAGTATAGGTCGTCAGCAAAATGAAAAACTGTTTTTT.

In DNA, the CDR3 is TGTGCCAGCAGCAACGACAGGGGACCAGATACGCAGTATTTT. This translates into CASSNDRGPDTQYF. The chain is built from TRBV3-1 and TRBJ2-3; the match to TRBD1 covers 8 bases. After removal of 5 bases from V and 4 bases from J, the junction contained 5 bases not matched to a gene. This CDR3 has 14 amino acids. The germline gives CDR1 LGHDT, CDR2 YNNKEL (reference sequence).

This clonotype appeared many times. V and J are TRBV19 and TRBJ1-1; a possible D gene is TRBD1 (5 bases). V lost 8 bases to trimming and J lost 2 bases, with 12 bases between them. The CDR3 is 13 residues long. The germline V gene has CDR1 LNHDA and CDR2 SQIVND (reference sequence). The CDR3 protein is CASFRDGNTEAFF. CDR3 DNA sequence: TGTGCCAGTTTCCGGGACGGTAACACTGAAGCTTTCTTT.